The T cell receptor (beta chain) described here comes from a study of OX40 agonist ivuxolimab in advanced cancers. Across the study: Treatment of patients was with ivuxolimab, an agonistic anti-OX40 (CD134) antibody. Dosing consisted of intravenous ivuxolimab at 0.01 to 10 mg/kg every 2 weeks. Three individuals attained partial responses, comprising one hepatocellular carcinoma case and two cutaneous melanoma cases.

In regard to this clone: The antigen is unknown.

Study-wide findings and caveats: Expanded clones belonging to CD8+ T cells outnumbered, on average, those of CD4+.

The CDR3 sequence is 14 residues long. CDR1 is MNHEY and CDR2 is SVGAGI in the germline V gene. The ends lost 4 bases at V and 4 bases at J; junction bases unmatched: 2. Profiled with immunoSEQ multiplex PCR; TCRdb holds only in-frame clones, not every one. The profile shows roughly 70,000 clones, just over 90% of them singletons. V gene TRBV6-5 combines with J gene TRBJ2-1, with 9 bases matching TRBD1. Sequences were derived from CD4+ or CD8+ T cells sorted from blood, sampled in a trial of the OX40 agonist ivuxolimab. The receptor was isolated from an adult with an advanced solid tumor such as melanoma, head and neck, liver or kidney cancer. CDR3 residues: CASSSGTGYNEQFF. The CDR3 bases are TGTGCCAGCAGTTCCGGGACAGGGTACAATGAGCAGTTCTTC.